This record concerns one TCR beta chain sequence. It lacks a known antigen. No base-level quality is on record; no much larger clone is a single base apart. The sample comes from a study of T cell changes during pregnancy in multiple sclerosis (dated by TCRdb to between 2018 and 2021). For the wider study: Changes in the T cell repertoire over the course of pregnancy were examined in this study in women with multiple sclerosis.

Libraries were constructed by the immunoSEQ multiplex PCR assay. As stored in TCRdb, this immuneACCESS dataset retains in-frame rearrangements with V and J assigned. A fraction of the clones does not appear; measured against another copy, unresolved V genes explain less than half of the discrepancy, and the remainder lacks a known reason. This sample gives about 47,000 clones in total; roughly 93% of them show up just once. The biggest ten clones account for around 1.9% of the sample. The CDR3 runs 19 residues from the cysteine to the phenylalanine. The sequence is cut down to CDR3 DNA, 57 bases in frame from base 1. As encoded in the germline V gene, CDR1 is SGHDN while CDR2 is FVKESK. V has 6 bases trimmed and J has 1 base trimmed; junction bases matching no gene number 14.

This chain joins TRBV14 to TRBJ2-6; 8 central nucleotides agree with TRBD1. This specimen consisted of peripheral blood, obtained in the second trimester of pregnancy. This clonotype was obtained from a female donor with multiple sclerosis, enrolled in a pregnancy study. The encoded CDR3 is CASSPPPDRDLSGANVLTF. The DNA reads TGTGCCAGCAGTCCTCCGCCGGACAGGGACCTTTCTGGGGCCAACGTCCTGACTTTC.